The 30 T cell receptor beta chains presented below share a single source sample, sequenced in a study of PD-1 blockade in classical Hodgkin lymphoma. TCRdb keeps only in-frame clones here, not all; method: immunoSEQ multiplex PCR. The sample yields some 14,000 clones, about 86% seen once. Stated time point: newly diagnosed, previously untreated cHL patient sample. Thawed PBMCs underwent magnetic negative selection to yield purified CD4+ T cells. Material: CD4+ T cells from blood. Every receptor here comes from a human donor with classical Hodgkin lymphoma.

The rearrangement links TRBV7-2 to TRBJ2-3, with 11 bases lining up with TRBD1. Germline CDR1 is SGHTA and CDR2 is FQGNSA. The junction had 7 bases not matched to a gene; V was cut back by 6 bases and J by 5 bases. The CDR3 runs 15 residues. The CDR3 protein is CASSLGQGAIDTQYF. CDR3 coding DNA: TGTGCCAGCAGTCTCGGACAGGGGGCGATAGATACGCAGTATTTT.

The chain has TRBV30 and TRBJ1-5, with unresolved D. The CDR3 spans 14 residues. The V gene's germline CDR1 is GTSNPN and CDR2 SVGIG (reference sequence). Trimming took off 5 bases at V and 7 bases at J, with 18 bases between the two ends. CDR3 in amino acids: CAWSSRGIPQPQHF. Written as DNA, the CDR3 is TGTGCCTGGTCCTCCCGGGGAATTCCCCAGCCCCAGCATTTT.

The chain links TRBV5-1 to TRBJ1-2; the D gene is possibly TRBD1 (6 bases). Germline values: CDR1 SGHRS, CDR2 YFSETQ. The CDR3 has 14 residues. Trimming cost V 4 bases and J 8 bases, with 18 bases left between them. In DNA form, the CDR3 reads TGCGCCAGCAGCCCCGATCGGGGGCAGAGCGGCTACACCTTC. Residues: CASSPDRGQSGYTF.

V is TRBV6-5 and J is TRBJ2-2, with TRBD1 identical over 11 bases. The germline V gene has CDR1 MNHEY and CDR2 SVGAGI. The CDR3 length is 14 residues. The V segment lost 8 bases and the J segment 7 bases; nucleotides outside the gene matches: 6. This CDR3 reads CASHGTGGYGELFF. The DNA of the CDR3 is TGTGCCAGCCACGGGACAGGGGGATACGGGGAGCTGTTTTTT.

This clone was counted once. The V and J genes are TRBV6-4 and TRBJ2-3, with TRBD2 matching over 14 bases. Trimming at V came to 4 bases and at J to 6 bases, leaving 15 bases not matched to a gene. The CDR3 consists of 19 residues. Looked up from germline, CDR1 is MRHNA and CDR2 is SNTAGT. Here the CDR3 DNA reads TGTGCCAGCAGTGCGAGAGGAGGAAGGACTAGCGGGAGGCGGGATACGCAGTATTTT. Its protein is CASSARGGRTSGRRDTQYF.

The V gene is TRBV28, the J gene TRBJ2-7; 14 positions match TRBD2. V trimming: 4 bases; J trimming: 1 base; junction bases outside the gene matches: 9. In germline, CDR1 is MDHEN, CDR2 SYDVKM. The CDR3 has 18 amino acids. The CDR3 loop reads CASSSPGTSGRGSYEQYF. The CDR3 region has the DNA TGTGCCAGCAGTTCCCCCGGGACTAGCGGGAGAGGTTCCTACGAGCAGTACTTC.

The chain's CDR3 is CATSRDLAPNEQFF. The CDR3 DNA reads as TGTGCCACCAGCAGAGATCTAGCCCCGAATGAGCAGTTCTTC. The J gene is TRBJ2-1, the V gene TRBV15, with D possibly being TRBD2 (5 bases). Germline CDR1 reads LNHNV; CDR2 reads YYDKDF (reference sequence). The CDR3 length is 14 residues. V was pared by 0 bases and J by 7 bases, with 10 bases between.

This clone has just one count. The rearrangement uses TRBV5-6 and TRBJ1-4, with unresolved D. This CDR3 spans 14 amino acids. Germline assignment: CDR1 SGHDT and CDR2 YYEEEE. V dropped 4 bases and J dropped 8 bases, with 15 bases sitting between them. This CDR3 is CASSRPGQKEKLFF. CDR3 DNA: TGTGCCAGCAGCCGCCCGGGCCAGAAGGAAAAACTGTTTTTT.

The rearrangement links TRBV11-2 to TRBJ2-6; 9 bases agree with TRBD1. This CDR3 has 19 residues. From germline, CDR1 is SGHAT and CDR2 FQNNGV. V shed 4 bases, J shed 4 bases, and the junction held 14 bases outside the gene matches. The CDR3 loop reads CASSSPRGTGTTGANVLTF. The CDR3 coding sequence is TGTGCCAGCAGCTCCCCTAGGGGGACAGGGACTACCGGGGCCAACGTCCTGACTTTC.

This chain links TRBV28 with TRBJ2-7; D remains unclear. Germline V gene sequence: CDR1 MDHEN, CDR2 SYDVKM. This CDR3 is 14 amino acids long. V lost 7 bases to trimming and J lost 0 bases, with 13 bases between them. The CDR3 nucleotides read TGTGCCAGCAATTCCCCGTATCTCTCCTACGAGCAGTACTTC. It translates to CASNSPYLSYEQYF.

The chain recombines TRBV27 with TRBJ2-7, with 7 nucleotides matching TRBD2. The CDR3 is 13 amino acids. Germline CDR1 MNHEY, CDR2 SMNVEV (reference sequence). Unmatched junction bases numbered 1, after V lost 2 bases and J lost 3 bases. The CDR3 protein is CASSLGRGYEQYF. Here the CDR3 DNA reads TGTGCCAGCAGTTTAGGGAGGGGCTACGAGCAGTACTTC.

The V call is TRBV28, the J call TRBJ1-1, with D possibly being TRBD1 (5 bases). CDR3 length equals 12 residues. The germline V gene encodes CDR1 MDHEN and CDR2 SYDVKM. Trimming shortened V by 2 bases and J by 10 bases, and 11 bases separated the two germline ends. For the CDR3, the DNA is TGTGCCAGCAGTTTAGGGAGACAGAGAGCTTTCTTT. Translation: CASSLGRQRAFF.

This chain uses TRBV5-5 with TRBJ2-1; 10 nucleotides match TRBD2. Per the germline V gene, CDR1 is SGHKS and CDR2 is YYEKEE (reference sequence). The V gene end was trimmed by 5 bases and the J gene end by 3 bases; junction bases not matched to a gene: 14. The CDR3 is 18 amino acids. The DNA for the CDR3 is TGTGCCAGCAGTTTGTTCTTTACCCGGACTAGCGGCTACAATGAGCAGTTCTTC. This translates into CASSLFFTRTSGYNEQFF.

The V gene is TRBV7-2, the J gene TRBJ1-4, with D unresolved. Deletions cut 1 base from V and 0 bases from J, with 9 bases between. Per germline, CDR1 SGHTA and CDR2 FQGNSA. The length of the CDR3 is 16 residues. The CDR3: CASSLDAPATNEKLFF. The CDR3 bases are TGTGCCAGCAGCTTAGATGCCCCGGCAACTAATGAAAAACTGTTTTTT.

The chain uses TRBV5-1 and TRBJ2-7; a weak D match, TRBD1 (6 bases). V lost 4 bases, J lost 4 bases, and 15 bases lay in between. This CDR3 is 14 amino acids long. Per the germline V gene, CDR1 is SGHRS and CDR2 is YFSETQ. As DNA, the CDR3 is TGCGCCAGCAGCCAGGACAGTAGAATTTACGAGCAGTACTTC. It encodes CASSQDSRIYEQYF.

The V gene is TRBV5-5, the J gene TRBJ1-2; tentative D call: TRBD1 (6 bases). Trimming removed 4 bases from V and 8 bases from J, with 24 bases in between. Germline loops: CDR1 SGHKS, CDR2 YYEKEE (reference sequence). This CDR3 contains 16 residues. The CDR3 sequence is CASSPGLEGVIMGYTF. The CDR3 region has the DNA TGTGCCAGCAGCCCCGGACTCGAGGGGGTCATTATGGGCTACACCTTC.

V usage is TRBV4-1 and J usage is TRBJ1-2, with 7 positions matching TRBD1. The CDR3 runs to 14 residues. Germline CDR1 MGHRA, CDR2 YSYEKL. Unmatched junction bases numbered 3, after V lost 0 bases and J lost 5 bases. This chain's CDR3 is CASSQEDRLYGYTF. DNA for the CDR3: TGCGCCAGCAGCCAAGAGGACAGGCTATATGGCTACACCTTC.

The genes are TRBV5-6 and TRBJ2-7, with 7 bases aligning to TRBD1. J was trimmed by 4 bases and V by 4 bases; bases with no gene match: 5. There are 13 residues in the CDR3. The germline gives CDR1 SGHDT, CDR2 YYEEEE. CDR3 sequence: CASSRDRDYEQYF. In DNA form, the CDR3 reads TGTGCCAGCAGCCGGGACAGAGATTACGAGCAGTACTTC.

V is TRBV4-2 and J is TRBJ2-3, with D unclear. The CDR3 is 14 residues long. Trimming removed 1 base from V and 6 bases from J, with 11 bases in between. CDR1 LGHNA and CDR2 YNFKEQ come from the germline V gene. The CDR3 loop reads CASSQVGRADTQYF. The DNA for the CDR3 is TGTGCCAGCAGCCAAGTAGGCCGAGCCGATACGCAGTATTTT.

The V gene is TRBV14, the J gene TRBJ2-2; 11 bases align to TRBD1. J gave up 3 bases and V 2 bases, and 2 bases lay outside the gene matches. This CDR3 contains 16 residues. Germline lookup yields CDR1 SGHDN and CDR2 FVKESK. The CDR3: CASSQRTGGDTGELFF. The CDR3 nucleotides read TGTGCCAGCAGCCAACGGACAGGGGGCGACACCGGGGAGCTGTTTTTT.

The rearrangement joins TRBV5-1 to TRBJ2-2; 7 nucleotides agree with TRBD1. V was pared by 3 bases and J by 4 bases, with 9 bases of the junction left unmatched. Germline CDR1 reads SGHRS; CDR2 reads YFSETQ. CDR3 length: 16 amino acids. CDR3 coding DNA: TGCGCCAGCAGCTACGACAGGGTATCAGGCACCGGGGAGCTGTTTTTT. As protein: CASSYDRVSGTGELFF.

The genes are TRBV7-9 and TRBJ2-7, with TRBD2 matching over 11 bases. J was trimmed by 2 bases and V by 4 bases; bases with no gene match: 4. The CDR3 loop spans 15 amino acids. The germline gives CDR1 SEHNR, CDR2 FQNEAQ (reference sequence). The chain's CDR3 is CASSSSSGRAYEQYF. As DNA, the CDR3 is TGTGCCAGCAGCTCAAGTAGCGGGAGGGCCTACGAGCAGTACTTC.

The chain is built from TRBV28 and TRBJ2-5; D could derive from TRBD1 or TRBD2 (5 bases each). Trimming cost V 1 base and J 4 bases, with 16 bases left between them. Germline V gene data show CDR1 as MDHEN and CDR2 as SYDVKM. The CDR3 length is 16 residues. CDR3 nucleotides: TGTGCCAGCAGTTTATTAGGCAGAAAGAGGGGAGAGACCCAGTACTTC. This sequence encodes CASSLLGRKRGETQYF.

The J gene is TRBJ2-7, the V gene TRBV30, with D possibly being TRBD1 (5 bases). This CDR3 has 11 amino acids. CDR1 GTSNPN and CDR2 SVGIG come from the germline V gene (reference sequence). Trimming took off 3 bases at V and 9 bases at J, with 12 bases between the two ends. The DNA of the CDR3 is TGTGCCTGGAGCGAAGACAGTTGGCAGTACTTC. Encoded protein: CAWSEDSWQYF.

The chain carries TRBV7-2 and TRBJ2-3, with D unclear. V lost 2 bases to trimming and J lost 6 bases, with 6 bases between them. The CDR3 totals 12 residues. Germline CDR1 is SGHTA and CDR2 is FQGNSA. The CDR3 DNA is TGTGCCAGCAGCTTAAGTGGTGATACGCAGTATTTT. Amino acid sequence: CASSLSGDTQYF.

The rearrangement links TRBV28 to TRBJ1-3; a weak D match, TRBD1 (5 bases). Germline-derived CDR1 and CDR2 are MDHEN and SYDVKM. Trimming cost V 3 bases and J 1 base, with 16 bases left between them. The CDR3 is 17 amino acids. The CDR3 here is CASSFAGRTRSGNTIYF. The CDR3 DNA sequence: TGTGCCAGCAGTTTTGCGGGACGGACCCGGTCTGGAAACACCATATATTTT. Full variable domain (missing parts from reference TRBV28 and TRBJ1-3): DVKVTQSSRYLVKRTGEKVFLECVQDMDHENMFWYRQDPGLGLRLIYFSYDVKMKEKGDIPEGYSVSREKKERFSLILESASTNQTSMYLCASSFAGRTRSGNTIYFGEGSWLTVV.

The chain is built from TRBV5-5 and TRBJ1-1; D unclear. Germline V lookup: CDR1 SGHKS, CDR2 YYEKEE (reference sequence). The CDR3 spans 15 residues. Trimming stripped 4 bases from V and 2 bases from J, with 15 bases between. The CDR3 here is CASSPPPAVNTEAFF. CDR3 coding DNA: TGTGCCAGCAGCCCCCCCCCAGCGGTCAACACTGAAGCTTTCTTT. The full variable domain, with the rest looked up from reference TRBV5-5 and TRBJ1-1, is DAGVTQSPTHLIKTRGQQVTLRCSPISGHKSVSWYQQVLGQGPQFIFQYYEKEERGRGNFPDRFSARQFPNYSSELNVNALLLGDSALYLCASSPPPAVNTEAFFGQGTRLTVV.

The CDR3 region is CATKKDRGLYGYTF. CDR3 DNA: TGTGCCACCAAGAAGGACAGGGGATTATATGGCTACACCTTC. The chain employs TRBV6-5 and TRBJ1-2, with 9 nucleotides matching TRBD1. The CDR3 consists of 14 residues. The V gene's germline CDR1 is MNHEY and CDR2 SVGAGI. Losses at the gene ends were 10 bases for V and 5 bases for J; bases not matched to a gene: 11.

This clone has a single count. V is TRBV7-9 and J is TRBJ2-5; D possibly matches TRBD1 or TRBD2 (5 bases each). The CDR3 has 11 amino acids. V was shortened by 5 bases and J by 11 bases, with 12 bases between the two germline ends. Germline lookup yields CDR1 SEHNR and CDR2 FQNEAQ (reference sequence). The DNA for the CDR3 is TGTGCCAGCAGCCATACGGGACGTCAGTACTTC. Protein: CASSHTGRQYF.

This chain's CDR3 is CASRLTDSTSGPQHF. The CDR3 nucleotides are TGTGCCAGCAGACTGACAGACTCTACATCTGGGCCCCAGCATTTT. The V and J genes are TRBV2 and TRBJ1-5; tentative D call: TRBD1 (5 bases). CDR1 is SNHLY and CDR2 is FYNNEI in the germline V gene. The V end was cut by 6 bases, the J end by 9 bases, with 21 bases between. CDR3 length: 15 residues. Combining the CDR3 with reference TRBV2 and TRBJ1-5 gives the whole variable domain EPEVTQTPSHQVTQMGQEVILRCVPISNHLYFYWYRQILGQKVEFLVSFYNNEISEKSEIFDDQFSVERPDGSNFTLKIRSTKLEDSAMYFCASRLTDSTSGPQHFGDGTRLSIL.